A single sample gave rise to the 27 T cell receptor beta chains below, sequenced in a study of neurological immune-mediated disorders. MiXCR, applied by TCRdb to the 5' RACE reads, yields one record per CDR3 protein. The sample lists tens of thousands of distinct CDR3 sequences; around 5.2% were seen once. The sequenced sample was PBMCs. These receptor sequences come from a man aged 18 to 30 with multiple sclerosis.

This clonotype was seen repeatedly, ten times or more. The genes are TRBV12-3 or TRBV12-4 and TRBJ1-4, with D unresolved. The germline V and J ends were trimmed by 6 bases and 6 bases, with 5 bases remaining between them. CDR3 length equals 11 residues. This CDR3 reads CASRRDEKLFF. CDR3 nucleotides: TGTGCCAGCAGGAGGGATGAAAAACTGTTTTTT.

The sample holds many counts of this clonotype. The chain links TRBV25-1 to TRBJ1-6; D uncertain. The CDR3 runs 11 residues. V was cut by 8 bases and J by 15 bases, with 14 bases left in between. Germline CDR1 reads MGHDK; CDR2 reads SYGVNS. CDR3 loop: CASGRDRHLHF. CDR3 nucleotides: TGTGCCAGCGGAAGAGACCGTCACCTCCACTTT. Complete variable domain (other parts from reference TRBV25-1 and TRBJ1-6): EADIYQTPRYLVIGTGKKITLECSQTMGHDKMYWYQQDPGMELHLIHYSYGVNSTEKGDLSSESTVSRIRTEHFPLTLESARPSHTSQYLCASGRDRHLHFGNGTRLTVT.

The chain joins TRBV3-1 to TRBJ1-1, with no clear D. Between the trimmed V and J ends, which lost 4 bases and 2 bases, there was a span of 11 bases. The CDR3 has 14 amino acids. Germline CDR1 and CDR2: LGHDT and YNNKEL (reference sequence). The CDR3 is CASSPGGINTEAFF. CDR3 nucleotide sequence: TGTGCCAGCAGCCCTGGAGGGATCAACACTGAAGCTTTCTTT.

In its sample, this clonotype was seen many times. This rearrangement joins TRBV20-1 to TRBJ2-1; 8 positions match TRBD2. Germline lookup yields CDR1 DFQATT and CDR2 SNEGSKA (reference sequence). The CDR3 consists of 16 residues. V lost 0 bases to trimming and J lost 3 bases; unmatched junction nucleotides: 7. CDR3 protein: CSARDLQRELYNEQFF. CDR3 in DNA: TGCAGTGCTAGAGATCTACAGCGGGAGCTCTACAATGAGCAGTTCTTC.

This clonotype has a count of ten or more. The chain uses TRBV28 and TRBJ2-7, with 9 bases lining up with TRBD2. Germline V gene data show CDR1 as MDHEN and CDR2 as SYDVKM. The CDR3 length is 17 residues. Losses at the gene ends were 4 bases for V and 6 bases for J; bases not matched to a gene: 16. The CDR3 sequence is CASSSSHSGSTPAEQYF. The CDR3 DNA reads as TGTGCCAGCAGTTCGTCCCATAGCGGGAGCACACCAGCCGAGCAGTACTTC.

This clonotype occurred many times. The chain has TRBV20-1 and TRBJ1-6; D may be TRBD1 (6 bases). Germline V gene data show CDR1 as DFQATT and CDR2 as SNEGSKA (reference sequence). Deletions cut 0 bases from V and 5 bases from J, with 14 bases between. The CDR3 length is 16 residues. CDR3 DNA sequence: TGCAGTGCTAGAGATATTCCCAGGGGAGATAATTCACCCCTCCACTTT. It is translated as CSARDIPRGDNSPLHF.

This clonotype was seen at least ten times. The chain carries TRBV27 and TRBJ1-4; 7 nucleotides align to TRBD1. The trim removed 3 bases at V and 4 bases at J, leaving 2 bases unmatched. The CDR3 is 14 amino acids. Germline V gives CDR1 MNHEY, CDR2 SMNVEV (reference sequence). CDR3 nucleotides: TGTGCCAGCAGTTTTGGACAGGATAATGAAAAACTGTTTTTT. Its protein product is CASSFGQDNEKLFF.

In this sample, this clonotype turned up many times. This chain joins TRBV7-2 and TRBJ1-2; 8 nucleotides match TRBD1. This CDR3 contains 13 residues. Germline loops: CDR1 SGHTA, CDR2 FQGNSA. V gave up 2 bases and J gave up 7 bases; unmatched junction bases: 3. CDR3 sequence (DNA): TGTGCCAGCAGCTTAACAGGGGGAGGTGGCTACACCTTC. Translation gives CASSLTGGGGYTF. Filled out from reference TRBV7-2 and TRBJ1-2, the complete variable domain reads GAGVSQSPSNKVTEKGKDVELRCDPISGHTALYWYRQSLGQGLEFLIYFQGNSAPDKSGLPSDRFSAERTGGSVSTLTIQRTQQEDSAVYLCASSLTGGGGYTFGSGTRLTVV.

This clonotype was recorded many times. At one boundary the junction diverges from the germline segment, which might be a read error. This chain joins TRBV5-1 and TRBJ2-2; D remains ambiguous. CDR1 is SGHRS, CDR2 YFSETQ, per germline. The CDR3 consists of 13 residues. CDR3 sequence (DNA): TGCGCCAGCAGGTTGGCAAACACCGGGGAGCTGTTTTTT. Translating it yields CASRLANTGELFF.

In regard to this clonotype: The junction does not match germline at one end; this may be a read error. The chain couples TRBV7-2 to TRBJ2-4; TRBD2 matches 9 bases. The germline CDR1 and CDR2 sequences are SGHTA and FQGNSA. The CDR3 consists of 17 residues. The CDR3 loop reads CASSLAGGGLAKKIQYF. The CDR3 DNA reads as TGTGCCAGCAGCTTAGCCGGCGGGGGACTAGCCAAAAAAATTCAGTACTTC.

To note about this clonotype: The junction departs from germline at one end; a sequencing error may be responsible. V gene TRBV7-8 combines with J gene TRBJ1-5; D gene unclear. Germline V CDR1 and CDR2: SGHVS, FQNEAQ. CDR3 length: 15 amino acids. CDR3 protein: CASSGGGAFNQPQNF. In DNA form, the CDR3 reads TGTGCCAGCAGCGGCGGCGGAGCGTTCAATCAGCCCCAGAATTTT.

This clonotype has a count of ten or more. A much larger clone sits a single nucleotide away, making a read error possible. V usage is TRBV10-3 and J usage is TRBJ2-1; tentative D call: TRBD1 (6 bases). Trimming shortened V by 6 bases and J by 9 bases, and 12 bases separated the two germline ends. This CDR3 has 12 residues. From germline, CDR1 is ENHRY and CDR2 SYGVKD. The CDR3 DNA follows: TGTGCCATCAGGGAAAGGGGGTTTGAGCAGTTCTTC. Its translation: CAIRERGFEQFF.

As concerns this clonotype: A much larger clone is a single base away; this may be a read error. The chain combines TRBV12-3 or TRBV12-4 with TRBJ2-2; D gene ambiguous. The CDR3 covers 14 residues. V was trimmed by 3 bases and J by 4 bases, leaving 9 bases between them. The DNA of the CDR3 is TGTGCCAGCAGTTTTGTCGTTGCCACCGGGGAGCTGTTTTTT. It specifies CASSFVVATGELFF.

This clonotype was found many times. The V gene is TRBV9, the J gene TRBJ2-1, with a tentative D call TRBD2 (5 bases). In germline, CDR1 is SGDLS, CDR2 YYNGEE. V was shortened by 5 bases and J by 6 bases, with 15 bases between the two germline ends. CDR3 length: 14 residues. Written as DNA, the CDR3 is TGTGCCAGCAGATCCGGGGATGGAGCCAATGAGCAGTTCTTC. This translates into CASRSGDGANEQFF.

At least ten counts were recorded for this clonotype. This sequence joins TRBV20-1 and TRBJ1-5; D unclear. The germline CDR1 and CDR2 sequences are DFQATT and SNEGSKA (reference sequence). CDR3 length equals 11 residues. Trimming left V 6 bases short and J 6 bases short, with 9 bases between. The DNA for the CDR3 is TGCAGTGCCGCTTCAGGTCAGCCCCAGCATTTT. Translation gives CSAASGQPQHF.

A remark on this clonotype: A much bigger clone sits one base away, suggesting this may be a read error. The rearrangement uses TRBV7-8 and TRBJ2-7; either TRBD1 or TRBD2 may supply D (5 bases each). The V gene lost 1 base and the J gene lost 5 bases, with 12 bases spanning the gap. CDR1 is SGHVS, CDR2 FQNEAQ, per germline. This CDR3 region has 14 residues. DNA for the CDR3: TGTGCCAGCAGCTTAGACGCCATGGGACACGAGCAGTACTTC. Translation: CASSLDAMGHEQYF. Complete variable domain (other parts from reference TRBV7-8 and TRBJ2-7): GAGVSQSPRYKVAKRGQDVALRCDPISGHVSLFWYQQALGQGPEFLTYFQNEAQLDKSGLPSDRFFAERPEGSVSTLKIQRTQQEDSAVYLCASSLDAMGHEQYFGPGTRLTVT.

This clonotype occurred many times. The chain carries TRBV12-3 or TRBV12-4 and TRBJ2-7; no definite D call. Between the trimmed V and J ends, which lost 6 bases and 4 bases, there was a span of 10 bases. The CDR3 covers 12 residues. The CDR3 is CASRYNGYEQYF. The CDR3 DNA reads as TGTGCCAGCAGATATAACGGTTACGAGCAGTACTTC.

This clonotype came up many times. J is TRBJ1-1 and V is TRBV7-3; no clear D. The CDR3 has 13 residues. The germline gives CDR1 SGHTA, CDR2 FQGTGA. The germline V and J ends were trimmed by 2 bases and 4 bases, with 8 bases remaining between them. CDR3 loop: CASSLQERTEAFF. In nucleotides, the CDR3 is TGTGCCAGCAGCTTACAGGAACGCACTGAAGCTTTCTTT.

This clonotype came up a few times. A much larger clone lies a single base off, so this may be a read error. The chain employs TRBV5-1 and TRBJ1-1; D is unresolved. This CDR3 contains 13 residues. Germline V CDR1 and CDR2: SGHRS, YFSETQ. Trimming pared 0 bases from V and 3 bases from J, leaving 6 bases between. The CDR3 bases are TGCGCCAGCAGCTTGGCTAAATACACTGAAGCTTTCTTT. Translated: CASSLAKYTEAFF.

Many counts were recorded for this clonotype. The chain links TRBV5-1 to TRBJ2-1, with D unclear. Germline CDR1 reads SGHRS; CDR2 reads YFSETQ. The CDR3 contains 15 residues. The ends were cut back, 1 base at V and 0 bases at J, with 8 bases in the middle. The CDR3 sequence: CASSLTLDSYNEQFF. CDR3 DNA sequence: TGCGCCAGCAGCTTGACACTTGACTCCTACAATGAGCAGTTCTTC.

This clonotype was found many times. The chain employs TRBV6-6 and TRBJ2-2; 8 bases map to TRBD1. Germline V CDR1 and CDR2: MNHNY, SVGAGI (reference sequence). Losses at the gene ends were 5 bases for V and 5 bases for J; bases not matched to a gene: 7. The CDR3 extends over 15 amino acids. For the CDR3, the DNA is TGTGCCAGCAGTGCGCAGGGGGCCGAAACCGGGGAGCTGTTTTTT. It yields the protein CASSAQGAETGELFF.

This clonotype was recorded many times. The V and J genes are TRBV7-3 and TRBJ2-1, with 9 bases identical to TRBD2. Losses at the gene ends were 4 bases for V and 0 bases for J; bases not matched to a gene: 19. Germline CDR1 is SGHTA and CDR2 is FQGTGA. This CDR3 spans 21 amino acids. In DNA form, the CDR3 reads TGTGCCAGCAGCTCCCCGAGTGCTCTAGCGGGAAGGGGGGGCTCCTACAATGAGCAGTTCTTC. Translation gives CASSSPSALAGRGGSYNEQFF.

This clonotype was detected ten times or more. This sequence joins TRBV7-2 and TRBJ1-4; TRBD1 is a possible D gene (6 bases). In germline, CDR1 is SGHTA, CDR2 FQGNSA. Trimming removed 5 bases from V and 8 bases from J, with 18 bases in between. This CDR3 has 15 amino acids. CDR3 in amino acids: CASSPTGAGGEKLFF. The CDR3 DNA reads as TGTGCCAGCAGCCCCACGGGGGCGGGGGGCGAAAAACTGTTTTTT.

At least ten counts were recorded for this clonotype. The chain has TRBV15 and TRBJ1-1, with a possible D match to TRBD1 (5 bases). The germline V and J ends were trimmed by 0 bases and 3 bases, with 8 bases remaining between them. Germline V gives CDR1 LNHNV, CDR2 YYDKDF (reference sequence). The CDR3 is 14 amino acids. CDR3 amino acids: CATSRDGGHTEAFF. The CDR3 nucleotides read TGTGCCACCAGCAGAGATGGGGGTCACACTGAAGCTTTCTTT.

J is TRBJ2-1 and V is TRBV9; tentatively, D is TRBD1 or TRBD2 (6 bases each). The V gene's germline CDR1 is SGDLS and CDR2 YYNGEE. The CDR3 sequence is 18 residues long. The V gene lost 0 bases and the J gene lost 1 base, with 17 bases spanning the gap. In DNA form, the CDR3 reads TGTGCCAGCAGCGTAGGGGGGCGGGATAGAGGATCCTACAATGAGCAGTTCTTC. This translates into CASSVGGRDRGSYNEQFF.

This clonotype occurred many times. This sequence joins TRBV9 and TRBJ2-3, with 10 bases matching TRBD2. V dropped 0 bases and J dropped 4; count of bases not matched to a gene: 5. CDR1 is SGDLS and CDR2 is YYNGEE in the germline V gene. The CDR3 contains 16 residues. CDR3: CASSVGASGSADTQYF. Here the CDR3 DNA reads TGTGCCAGCAGCGTAGGTGCTAGCGGGAGTGCAGATACGCAGTATTTT.

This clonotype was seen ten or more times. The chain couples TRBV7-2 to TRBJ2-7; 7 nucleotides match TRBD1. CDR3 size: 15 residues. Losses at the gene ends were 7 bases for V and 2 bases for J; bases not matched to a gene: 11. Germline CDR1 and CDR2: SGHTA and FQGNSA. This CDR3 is CASTRDSAGAYEQYF. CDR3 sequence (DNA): TGTGCCAGCACCCGGGACAGCGCAGGCGCCTACGAGCAGTACTTC.